This TCR beta chain is drawn from a study of T-cell memory formation after mild COVID-19. The sample holds a few counts of this clonotype. As yet, its antigen is unknown. Whole-study results and caveats: Clones contracting across day 15 to 85 had a balanced CD4/CD8 profile; later expanding clones leaned CD4+. Pre-infection memory carried some responding clones, suggesting that cross-reactive memory joined.

5'RACE, which relied on constant-segment primers, yielded TCR alpha and TCR beta cDNA libraries carrying sample barcodes and UMIs. TCRdb fed the 5' RACE reads into MiXCR, producing one record per CDR3 protein. Of fewer than 700,000 distinct CDR3 sequences in the sample, about a sixth are singletons; the top ten hold 12%. Germline assignment: CDR1 SGHRS and CDR2 YFSETQ. J lost 8 bases, V lost 0 bases, and 11 bases had no gene match. CDR3 length: 16 amino acids. The TCR sequence derives from an adult woman who had mild COVID-19 (a few samples of this study predate the infection). Cell type and time point are not known. The gene calls are TRBV5-1 and TRBJ1-2; 9 nucleotides agree with TRBD1. Sequenced input: PBMCs or a T cell subset sorted from them (not recorded which). The CDR3 reads CASSLDPGQGTDGYTF. CDR3 sequence (DNA): TGCGCCAGCAGCTTGGATCCGGGACAGGGAACGGACGGCTACACCTTC.